The 30 T cell receptor beta chains below come from one sample, sequenced in a study of cytomegalovirus exposure and HLA in healthy donors. The PCR used 60 Vbeta and 13 Jbeta primers. Profiling relied on immunoSEQ multiplex PCR, and the TCRdb table lists in-frame clones only, not all of them. The sample yields around 160,000 clones, 70% to 90% seen once. Specimen: PBMCs. These receptors all come from a man younger than 35 in good health and CMV-seropositive.

The chain is built from TRBV27 and TRBJ2-7; 7 nucleotides line up with TRBD2. The CDR3 is 14 amino acids. V shed 4 bases, J shed 3 bases, and the junction held 6 bases outside the gene matches. Germline CDR1 and CDR2: MNHEY and SMNVEV (reference sequence). CDR3: CASSSRTRLYEQYF. The CDR3 DNA follows: TGTGCCAGCAGTTCCCGGACTAGACTCTACGAGCAGTACTTC.

The chain uses TRBV10-2 and TRBJ2-3, with 7 bases lining up with TRBD2. This CDR3 spans 15 amino acids. Germline loops: CDR1 WSHSY, CDR2 SAAADI. V was clipped by 0 bases and J by 2 bases; unmatched bases: 2. The CDR3, as DNA: TGCGCCAGCAGTGAGTCGGGGACTAACACAGATACGCAGTATTTT. Translated, it gives CASSESGTNTDTQYF.

The rearrangement uses TRBV9 and TRBJ2-1; TRBD1 matches 11 bases. The CDR3 totals 15 residues. With 1 base clipped from V and 8 bases from J, the junction kept 5 bases outside the gene matches. The germline V gene has CDR1 SGDLS and CDR2 YYNGEE. The CDR3 sequence: CASSVRDRGRDEQFF. The CDR3 bases are TGTGCCAGCAGCGTACGGGACAGGGGGAGGGATGAGCAGTTCTTC.

The chain links TRBV14 to TRBJ2-1, with 8 bases identical to TRBD2. There are 15 residues in the CDR3. The germline CDR1 and CDR2 sequences are SGHDN and FVKESK. With 1 base clipped from V and 7 bases from J, the junction kept 6 bases outside the gene matches. The DNA of the CDR3 is TGTGCCAGCAGCCAAGGTAGGACTAGCAGGAATGAGCAGTTCTTC. Protein: CASSQGRTSRNEQFF.

V is TRBV5-1 and J is TRBJ1-1, with D possibly TRBD1 on 5 matching bases. The germline CDR1 and CDR2 sequences are SGHRS and YFSETQ. The V end lost 3 bases, the J end lost 3 bases, and 21 bases lay between the germline ends. The CDR3 is 17 amino acids. The CDR3 DNA follows: TGCGCCAGCAGCTATACCGGGACTGATAGTAGGGACACTGAAGCTTTCTTT. This gives the protein CASSYTGTDSRDTEAFF.

The chain links TRBV9 to TRBJ2-5; D is perhaps TRBD1 (7 bases). Germline V gene sequence: CDR1 SGDLS, CDR2 YYNGEE. The germline V and J ends were trimmed by 3 bases and 5 bases, with 14 bases remaining between them. The CDR3 contains 14 residues. CDR3 sequence (DNA): TGTGCCAGCAGCGACAGGGGAGGTTGGGAGACCCAGTACTTC. It is translated as CASSDRGGWETQYF.

This clone turned up a few times. V gene TRBV4-1 combines with J gene TRBJ1-4, with 7 bases that match TRBD1. After removal of 4 bases from V and 7 bases from J, the junction contained 9 bases not matched to a gene. Per germline, CDR1 MGHRA and CDR2 YSYEKL. There are 15 residues in the CDR3. CDR3 nucleotides: TGCGCCAGCAGCCCAATGGGACAGCTTGTTGAAAAACTGTTTTTT. Translating gives CASSPMGQLVEKLFF.

The chain carries TRBV9 and TRBJ2-5, with D tentatively TRBD1 (6 bases). The CDR3 spans 17 residues. Germline CDR1 and CDR2: SGDLS and YYNGEE. The V and J ends lost 0 bases and 3 bases respectively, with 18 bases between them. The DNA for the CDR3 is TGTGCCAGCAGCGTAGACGGCGCTGGGGGCCTTAAAGAGACCCAGTACTTC. Protein sequence: CASSVDGAGGLKETQYF.

The chain joins TRBV7-9 to TRBJ2-7, with TRBD1 as a possible D gene (6 bases). With 2 bases removed from V and 4 bases from J, the gap between germline ends came to 9 bases. CDR1 is SEHNR, CDR2 FQNEAQ, per germline (reference sequence). The CDR3 length is 13 residues. As DNA, the CDR3 is TGTGCCAGCAGCTTAACAGGGAGATACGAGCAGTACTTC. Protein: CASSLTGRYEQYF.

The chain has TRBV5-1 and TRBJ2-2, with 8 bases lining up with TRBD1. The CDR3 sequence is 16 residues long. The J segment lost 3 bases and the V segment lost 1 base, leaving 5 bases of the junction unmatched. Germline V CDR1 and CDR2: SGHRS, YFSETQ. In DNA, the CDR3 is TGCGCCAGCAGCTTGCCAGGGGGCATGGACACCGGGGAGCTGTTTTTT. Amino acid sequence: CASSLPGGMDTGELFF.

The chain combines TRBV6-4 with TRBJ1-2; TRBD1 might be the D (6 bases). The CDR3 runs to 13 residues. The germline CDR1 and CDR2 sequences are MRHNA and SNTAGT. With 4 bases removed from V and 8 bases from J, the gap between germline ends came to 14 bases. The DNA of the CDR3 is TGTGCCAGCAGTGCGATGACAGGCGAGGGCTACACCTTC. Translating it yields CASSAMTGEGYTF.

The chain recombines TRBV2 with TRBJ1-1; TRBD1 matches at 12 bases. This CDR3 region has 15 residues. The ends lost 2 bases at V and 6 bases at J; junction bases unmatched: 4. Germline loops: CDR1 SNHLY, CDR2 FYNNEI. CDR3: CASSERDRGPAEAFF. As DNA, the CDR3 is TGTGCCAGCAGTGAAAGGGACAGGGGGCCCGCTGAAGCTTTCTTT.

The V gene is TRBV2, the J gene TRBJ1-1; 9 bases map to TRBD1. The CDR3 has 13 amino acids. Germline trimming cut 7 bases from V and 3 bases from J; bases unmatched to any gene: 3. Germline CDR1 is SNHLY and CDR2 is FYNNEI. CDR3 protein: CASTRTGDTEAFF. The CDR3 region has the DNA TGTGCCAGCACTAGGACAGGGGACACTGAAGCTTTCTTT.

This clone was seen a single time. This chain uses TRBV30 with TRBJ1-1; no definite D call. This CDR3 is 11 amino acids long. CDR1 GTSNPN and CDR2 SVGIG come from the germline V gene (reference sequence). The V and J ends lost 5 bases and 7 bases respectively, with 11 bases between them. The CDR3 DNA follows: TGTGCCTGGGGTGATGGCGGTGAAGCTTTCTTT. It is translated as CAWGDGGEAFF.

The chain has TRBV5-1 and TRBJ2-7; D may be TRBD2 (6 bases). The CDR3 loop spans 15 amino acids. Germline V gene sequence: CDR1 SGHRS, CDR2 YFSETQ. V was cut by 0 bases and J by 2 bases, with 12 bases left in between. CDR3 sequence (DNA): TGCGCCAGCAGCTTGGCCGGGGACTCCACCTACGAGCAGTACTTC. Protein product: CASSLAGDSTYEQYF.

V and J are TRBV4-1 and TRBJ1-2; D ambiguous. The CDR3 spans 14 residues. The V and J ends lost 7 bases and 0 bases respectively, with 12 bases between them. Germline V gene lookup returns CDR1 MGHRA and CDR2 YSYEKL. CDR3 region: CASTEVQTNYGYTF. Here the CDR3 DNA reads TGCGCCAGCACCGAGGTCCAGACTAACTATGGCTACACCTTC.

This rearrangement joins TRBV5-1 to TRBJ1-5; TRBD1 might be the D (6 bases). Germline V CDR1 and CDR2: SGHRS, YFSETQ. Between the trimmed V and J ends, which lost 2 bases and 7 bases, there was a span of 13 bases. The CDR3 is 14 residues long. The CDR3 is CASSLTGIGQPQHF. CDR3 nucleotide sequence: TGCGCCAGCAGCTTAACAGGGATCGGACAGCCCCAGCATTTT.

In regard to this clone: Other DNA sequences in the same sample also yield this CDR3. The rearrangement uses TRBV30 and TRBJ2-7; weak D call: TRBD1 (5 bases). The V end was cut by 0 bases, the J end by 3 bases, with 9 bases between. The germline CDR1 and CDR2 sequences are GTSNPN and SVGIG (reference sequence). This CDR3 spans 13 amino acids. CDR3 bases: TGTGCCTGGAGTGTACGCCAGGGCTACGAGCAGTACTTC. It codes for CAWSVRQGYEQYF.

The chain is built from TRBV19 and TRBJ1-5; no clear D. CDR1 and CDR2 from the germline V gene are LNHDA and SQIVND (reference sequence). V was pared by 1 base and J by 7 bases, with 5 bases between. The CDR3 has 12 amino acids. CDR3 residues: CASSIVSQPQHF. The CDR3 DNA follows: TGTGCCAGTAGTATAGTGTCACAGCCCCAGCATTTT.

V gene TRBV6-1 combines with J gene TRBJ2-3, with TRBD2 matching over 9 bases. V was clipped by 4 bases and J by 0 bases; unmatched bases: 2. The germline gives CDR1 MNHNS, CDR2 SASEGT. The CDR3 covers 15 residues. The CDR3 nucleotides are TGTGCCAGCAGTGGACTAGCGGCTAGCACAGATACGCAGTATTTT. The encoded protein is CASSGLAASTDTQYF.

The chain joins TRBV5-1 to TRBJ2-5, with D perhaps matching TRBD2 (5 bases). Per the germline V gene, CDR1 is SGHRS and CDR2 is YFSETQ. V lost 0 bases and J lost 5, with 8 bases in between. The CDR3 consists of 13 residues. The CDR3 loop reads CASSLASMETQYF. In nucleotides, the CDR3 is TGCGCCAGCAGCTTGGCTAGCATGGAGACCCAGTACTTC.

The chain has TRBV12-5 and TRBJ2-3, with D possibly matching TRBD1 (5 bases). Germline V gives CDR1 LGHNT, CDR2 FRNRAP. This CDR3 region has 15 residues. The germline V and J ends were trimmed by 2 bases and 3 bases, with 12 bases remaining between them. CDR3 nucleotides: TGTGCTAGTGGTTTGATACTCCAGGGTACAGATACGCAGTATTTT. It codes for CASGLILQGTDTQYF.

The rearrangement uses TRBV6-6 and TRBJ2-1; TRBD2 agrees at 7 bases. Germline V gene sequence: CDR1 MNHNY, CDR2 SVGAGI (reference sequence). This CDR3 has 15 residues. J gave up 7 bases and V 2 bases, and 8 bases lay outside the gene matches. This CDR3 is CASSYVGGSRNEQFF. The CDR3 bases are TGTGCCAGCAGTTACGTGGGGGGGAGTCGGAATGAGCAGTTCTTC.

The rearrangement uses TRBV30 and TRBJ1-2; D ambiguous. V lost 0 bases to trimming and J lost 5 bases, with 13 bases between them. Germline CDR1 reads GTSNPN; CDR2 reads SVGIG (reference sequence). This CDR3 has 14 residues. Here the CDR3 reads CAWSVLQSWYGYTF. The CDR3, as DNA: TGTGCCTGGAGTGTACTTCAAAGCTGGTATGGCTACACCTTC.

Regarding this clone: Distinct nucleotide sequences in the sample also encode this CDR3. This chain connects TRBV9 to TRBJ2-3, with 9 bases identical to TRBD2. The CDR3 contains 16 residues. The V and J ends lost 0 bases and 1 base, in that order; junction bases with no gene match: 3. Germline-derived CDR1 and CDR2 are SGDLS and YYNGEE. CDR3 sequence reads: CASSVGRLAGTDTQYF. The DNA for the CDR3 is TGTGCCAGCAGCGTAGGAAGACTAGCGGGCACAGATACGCAGTATTTT.

This clone was seen just once. The chain has TRBV30 and TRBJ1-2; no reliable D call. Per the germline V gene, CDR1 is GTSNPN and CDR2 is SVGIG (reference sequence). V dropped 1 base and J dropped 2 bases, with 5 bases sitting between them. This CDR3 spans 12 amino acids. CDR3 amino acids: CAWSGLNYGYTF. The DNA for the CDR3 is TGTGCCTGGAGTGGCCTAAACTATGGCTACACCTTC.

V usage is TRBV5-4 and J usage is TRBJ1-2; the match to TRBD1 covers 8 bases. The CDR3 length is 15 residues. V trimming: 0 bases; J trimming: 3 bases; junction bases outside the gene matches: 4. Germline V gene sequence: CDR1 SGHNT, CDR2 YYREEE (reference sequence). CDR3 in amino acids: CASSLVGTGHYGYTF. The CDR3 bases are TGTGCCAGCAGCTTGGTTGGGACAGGTCACTATGGCTACACCTTC.

The rearrangement uses TRBV5-1 and TRBJ2-7; TRBD2 is a possible D gene (7 bases). The germline V and J ends were trimmed by 0 bases and 6 bases, with 13 bases remaining between them. The CDR3 consists of 14 residues. The V gene's germline CDR1 is SGHRS and CDR2 YFSETQ. The CDR3 nucleotides are TGCGCCAGCAGCTTGGGCGGGGGCCTCGGCGAGCAGTACTTC. This codes for CASSLGGGLGEQYF.

The chain is built from TRBV5-1 and TRBJ2-1; 7 bases are shared with TRBD1. Germline CDR1 SGHRS, CDR2 YFSETQ. This CDR3 spans 15 amino acids. The V segment lost 4 bases and the J segment 8 bases; nucleotides outside the gene matches: 12. The CDR3 spells CASSPQGTSRDEQFF. CDR3 nucleotide sequence: TGCGCCAGCAGCCCACAGGGGACCTCTAGGGATGAGCAGTTCTTC.

The V gene is TRBV18, the J gene TRBJ2-2; unclear D gene. Germline V gene data show CDR1 as KGHSH and CDR2 as LQKENI. CDR3 size: 16 residues. The germline V and J ends were trimmed by 3 bases and 2 bases, with 13 bases remaining between them. CDR3 residues: CASSPLGPANTGELFF. CDR3 coding DNA: TGTGCCAGCTCACCCCTGGGCCCGGCAAACACCGGGGAGCTGTTTTTT.